This T cell receptor beta chain was recovered during a study of PD-L1 blockade in urothelial cancer. Described time point: pretreatment peripheral blood. Produced via immunoSEQ multiplex PCR; TCRdb's table is partial and in-frame only. In the table there are around 33,000 clones, roughly 80% of which are singletons. J was trimmed by 4 bases and V by 4 bases; bases with no gene match: 7. CDR3 length: 16 residues. Germline V gives CDR1 LNHDA, CDR2 SQIVND (reference sequence). Concerning this clone: This sample also contains other DNA sequences that code for the same CDR3.

The chain joins TRBV19 to TRBJ1-5; TRBD1 aligns across 10 bases. The sample here was PBMCs, taken around atezolizumab (anti-PD-L1) treatment. This sequence originates from a man between 60 and 75 years old with urothelial cancer. The CDR3 is CASSKGTGAGNQPQHF. The DNA for the CDR3 is TGTGCCAGTAGTAAAGGGACAGGGGCTGGAAATCAGCCCCAGCATTTT. Using reference TRBV19 and TRBJ1-5 for the parts outside the CDR3, the full variable domain is DGGITQSPKYLFRKEGQNVTLSCEQNLNHDAMYWYRQDPGQGLRLIYYSQIVNDFQKGDIAEGYSVSREKKESFPLTVTSAQKNPTAFYLCASSKGTGAGNQPQHFGDGTRLSIL.